This T cell receptor (beta chain) stems from a study of T cell responses to AZD1222 COVID-19 vaccine. Points from the study as a whole: The study found Spike-specific TCR breadth and depth rose after two AZD1222 doses. The sample set comprised mostly white British donors with more females, and clonal diversity was possibly underestimated.

About this clone itself: The antigen is unknown.

Per the germline V gene, CDR1 is MNHEY and CDR2 is SVGAGI. The CDR3 sequence is 16 residues long. Trimming took off 0 bases at V and 0 bases at J, with 10 bases between the two ends. Assay used: immunoSEQ multiplex PCR; TCRdb lists only in-frame clones, some missing. The table includes approximately 150,000 clones, about nine tenths detected once. The genes are TRBV6-5 and TRBJ2-3; possibly TRBD2 for D (6 bases). The sequencing here drew on peripheral blood, taken on day 0 of AZD1222 vaccination. This clonotype originated in an adult in good health. Here the CDR3 reads CASSYSGGTSTDTQYF. The CDR3 DNA is TGTGCCAGCAGTTACTCTGGAGGGACTAGCACAGATACGCAGTATTTT.